This T cell receptor (beta chain) was identified in a study of blood T cell repertoires in COVID-19. Overall study context: The origin of the acute and convalescent COVID-19 samples was the United States, Italy and Spain. Sample material is recorded as cDNA or gDNA derived from T cells, B-cell-depleted T cells, or PBMCs.

V dropped 3 bases and J dropped 5; count of bases not matched to a gene: 3. The CDR3 covers 12 residues. The germline gives CDR1 DFQATT, CDR2 SNEGSKA (reference sequence). In the authors' workflow: Reference gene primer amplification yielded estimated nucleated cell counts. Sequencing was performed with immunoSEQ multiplex PCR; in TCRdb, only in-frame clones are kept and a portion is missing. Clone size and the V and J calls come from that table; the DNA yielded D and trimming. The sample contains under 500,000 clones, around 89% of which appear only once. This TCR was recovered from a woman aged 30 to 39 with acute or convalescent COVID-19. The genes are TRBV20-1 and TRBJ2-7; TRBD2 aligns across 8 bases. Material: peripheral blood. The CDR3 loop reads CSASREGDEQYF. The DNA for the CDR3 is TGCAGTGCTAGTCGGGAGGGGGACGAGCAGTACTTC.